Listed below are T cell receptor beta chains from one sample, sequenced in a study of T-cell memory formation after mild COVID-19. TCRdb re-analysed the 5' RACE reads in MiXCR, keeping a single row per CDR3 protein. The table includes about 260,000 distinct CDR3 sequences, roughly 15% detected once. The sequenced sample was PBMCs or a T cell subset sorted from them (not recorded which). These receptors originate from a man aged 18 to 29 who had mild COVID-19 (a few samples of this study predate the infection). Cell type and time point are not known. Each CDR3 is given with its conserved first and last residue. Each record gives: D gene, clone size, V gene, J gene, CDR3 DNA, CDR3 protein. The D gene is left open where the match is weak. The listing skips clone size in some rows; elsewhere it reads once, few, many or a size class.

d_call: TRBD1; clone_size: NA; v_call: TRBV5-6; j_call: TRBJ2-2; cdr3_nt: TGTGCCAGCAGCGCCCGACAGGGCGGCGGGGAGCTGTTTTTT; cdr3_aa: CASSARQGGGELFF
d_call: NA; clone_size: few; v_call: TRBV24-1; j_call: TRBJ2-3; cdr3_nt: TGTGCCACGGAAGGGACTAGCACAGATACGCAGTATTTT; cdr3_aa: CATEGTSTDTQYF
d_call: TRBD1; clone_size: few; v_call: TRBV15; j_call: TRBJ1-1; cdr3_nt: TGTGCCACCAGCCCAGGTGACAGGGCTGAAGCTTTCTTT; cdr3_aa: CATSPGDRAEAFF
d_call: NA; clone_size: few; v_call: TRBV6-5; j_call: TRBJ2-7; cdr3_nt: TGTGCCAGCAGTACCCCTTACGAGCAGTACTTC; cdr3_aa: CASSTPYEQYF
d_call: TRBD2; clone_size: NA; v_call: TRBV6-2/TRBV6-3; j_call: TRBJ2-3; cdr3_nt: TGTGCCAGCAGGCGAGCGGGGGACACAGATACGCAGTATTTT; cdr3_aa: CASRRAGDTDTQYF
d_call: NA; clone_size: many; v_call: TRBV5-1; j_call: TRBJ1-4; cdr3_nt: TGCGCCAGCGGTGAGGGCCTCGGTAATGAAAAACTGTTTTTT; cdr3_aa: CASGEGLGNEKLFF
d_call: TRBD2; clone_size: NA; v_call: TRBV6-2/TRBV6-3; j_call: TRBJ2-1; cdr3_nt: TGTGCCAGCAGACCTCACACCGGGACTAGCTACAATGAGCAGTTCTTC; cdr3_aa: CASRPHTGTSYNEQFF
d_call: TRBD1; clone_size: NA; v_call: TRBV4-3; j_call: TRBJ1-3; cdr3_nt: TGCGCCAGCAGCCAAGGACAGGGTGGGGGAAACACCATATATTTT; cdr3_aa: CASSQGQGGGNTIYF
d_call: NA; clone_size: NA; v_call: TRBV28; j_call: TRBJ1-5; cdr3_nt: TGTGCAACAGTCTACAGCCGGGGTCAGCCCCAGCATTTT; cdr3_aa: CATVYSRGQPQHF
d_call: NA; clone_size: NA; v_call: TRBV9; j_call: TRBJ2-2; cdr3_nt: TGTGCCAGCAGCGTAGGGGGTACCATGAACGGGGAGCTGTTTTTT; cdr3_aa: CASSVGGTMNGELFF
d_call: NA; clone_size: many; v_call: TRBV7-2; j_call: TRBJ2-1; cdr3_nt: TGTGCCAGCAGCTTAGCGGAGAGCTACAATGAGCAGTTCTTC; cdr3_aa: CASSLAESYNEQFF
d_call: TRBD2; clone_size: NA; v_call: TRBV10-3; j_call: TRBJ2-5; cdr3_nt: TGTGCCATCAGTCAGGGACTAGCGGGGTTGGTAGAGACCCAGTACTTC; cdr3_aa: CAISQGLAGLVETQYF
d_call: TRBD2; clone_size: NA; v_call: TRBV9; j_call: TRBJ2-3; cdr3_nt: TGTGCCAGCAGCCCCCGTTGGACTAGCGGGGCCACAGATACGCAGTATTTT; cdr3_aa: CASSPRWTSGATDTQYF
d_call: TRBD2; clone_size: few; v_call: TRBV4-3; j_call: TRBJ2-2; cdr3_nt: TGCGCCAGCAGCCCGGGGACTAGCGCCACGATTAACACCGGGGAGCTGTTTTTT; cdr3_aa: CASSPGTSATINTGELFF
d_call: NA; clone_size: few; v_call: TRBV18; j_call: TRBJ1-2; cdr3_nt: TGTGCCAGCTCACTGCTCAGGGGCCAACCCATCTATGGCTACACCTTC; cdr3_aa: CASSLLRGQPIYGYTF
d_call: NA; clone_size: few; v_call: TRBV29-1; j_call: TRBJ1-1; cdr3_nt: TGCAGCGTTATATCGGCCGGCACTGAAGCTTTCTTT; cdr3_aa: CSVISAGTEAFF
d_call: NA; clone_size: NA; v_call: TRBV6-5; j_call: TRBJ2-5; cdr3_nt: TGTGCCAGCAGTTACACCAACAGGGAAGAGACCCAGTACTTC; cdr3_aa: CASSYTNREETQYF
d_call: TRBD2; clone_size: NA; v_call: TRBV7-2; j_call: TRBJ2-2; cdr3_nt: TGTGCCGGAACCTCAGGGGTAGCGGGGAGACCGGGCACCGGGGAGCTGTTTTTT; cdr3_aa: CAGTSGVAGRPGTGELFF
d_call: NA; clone_size: few; v_call: TRBV6-2/TRBV6-3; j_call: TRBJ2-5; cdr3_nt: TGTGCCAGCAGTTACTCGGGGGGGACCCAGTACTTC; cdr3_aa: CASSYSGGTQYF
d_call: NA; clone_size: NA; v_call: TRBV12-3/TRBV12-4; j_call: TRBJ1-2; cdr3_nt: TGTGCCAGCAGTTTAAGTGGGGCGCGAGGCTACACCTTC; cdr3_aa: CASSLSGARGYTF
d_call: NA; clone_size: NA; v_call: TRBV4-3; j_call: TRBJ2-3; cdr3_nt: TGCGCCAGCAGCCAAGTGGCGGGGAGCACAGATACGCAGTATTTT; cdr3_aa: CASSQVAGSTDTQYF
d_call: NA; clone_size: once; v_call: TRBV18; j_call: TRBJ2-7; cdr3_nt: TGTGCCAGCTCACCCGTGGACTCCATCAATCACTACGAGCAGTACTTC; cdr3_aa: CASSPVDSINHYEQYF
d_call: NA; clone_size: many; v_call: TRBV20-1; j_call: TRBJ2-3; cdr3_nt: TGCAGTGCCTTGGGCGGGGCCCGCACAGATACGCAGTATTTT; cdr3_aa: CSALGGARTDTQYF
d_call: TRBD2; clone_size: NA; v_call: TRBV11-2; j_call: TRBJ2-2; cdr3_nt: TGTGCCAGCAGAGGACCGTCTAGCGGGGGGTCGGGTTCCGGGGAGCTGTTTTTT; cdr3_aa: CASRGPSSGGSGSGELFF
d_call: TRBD2; clone_size: NA; v_call: TRBV5-1; j_call: TRBJ2-1; cdr3_nt: TGCGCCAGCAGATTTGATCTTGGCGGGGGGGCAGATGAGCAGTTCTTC; cdr3_aa: CASRFDLGGGADEQFF
d_call: NA; clone_size: few; v_call: TRBV5-1; j_call: TRBJ2-6; cdr3_nt: TGCGCCAGCAGCGCCTTTACAGGGCCTGGGGCCAACGTCCTGACTTTC; cdr3_aa: CASSAFTGPGANVLTF
d_call: NA; clone_size: NA; v_call: TRBV5-1; j_call: TRBJ1-1; cdr3_nt: TGCGCCAGCAGCTTGGAATCGGCACAGGGTACGGCTTTCTTT; cdr3_aa: CASSLESAQGTAFF
d_call: TRBD2; clone_size: NA; v_call: TRBV5-1; j_call: TRBJ2-1; cdr3_nt: TGCGCCAGCAGCTTGATCCCGCTAGCGGGGGGCTCCTACAATGAGCAGTTCTTC; cdr3_aa: CASSLIPLAGGSYNEQFF
d_call: NA; clone_size: NA; v_call: TRBV4-2; j_call: TRBJ2-2; cdr3_nt: TGTGCCAGCAGCCAAGAACGATTATGGGCCGCCGGGGAGCTGTTTTTT; cdr3_aa: CASSQERLWAAGELFF
d_call: NA; clone_size: NA; v_call: TRBV7-3; j_call: TRBJ2-5; cdr3_nt: TGTGCCAGCAGCCTTAGACACACTCCGGGGGAGACCCAGTACTTC; cdr3_aa: CASSLRHTPGETQYF
d_call: NA; clone_size: NA; v_call: TRBV10-3; j_call: TRBJ2-3; cdr3_nt: TGTGCCATCAGTGAGAGGGGGGGCCTGGGCACAGATACGCAGTATTTT; cdr3_aa: CAISERGGLGTDTQYF
d_call: NA; clone_size: many; v_call: TRBV5-1; j_call: TRBJ1-1; cdr3_nt: TGCGCCAGCAGCCGAGACTCCCTGAACACTGAAGCTTTCTTT; cdr3_aa: CASSRDSLNTEAFF
d_call: NA; clone_size: few; v_call: TRBV4-2; j_call: TRBJ2-3; cdr3_nt: TGTGCCAGCAGTCCCCCTCTGGTAGATACGCAGTATTTT; cdr3_aa: CASSPPLVDTQYF
d_call: TRBD2; clone_size: few; v_call: TRBV7-2; j_call: TRBJ2-5; cdr3_nt: TGTGCCAGCAGCCGGACTAGCGGGGGGGTAAGACGAGAGACCCAGTACTTC; cdr3_aa: CASSRTSGGVRRETQYF
d_call: NA; clone_size: NA; v_call: TRBV6-5; j_call: TRBJ1-5; cdr3_nt: TGTGCCAGCAGTTACTGGGAGGGTCAGCCCCAGCATTTT; cdr3_aa: CASSYWEGQPQHF
d_call: TRBD1; clone_size: NA; v_call: TRBV5-1; j_call: TRBJ1-1; cdr3_nt: TGCGCCAGCAGCTTGGACGGACAGGGTTTTATGGAAGCTTTCTTT; cdr3_aa: CASSLDGQGFMEAFF
d_call: TRBD1; clone_size: few; v_call: TRBV10-2; j_call: TRBJ1-5; cdr3_nt: TGCGCCAGCAGTGATAGGGGGCGTGGAGACAATCAGCCCCAGCATTTT; cdr3_aa: CASSDRGRGDNQPQHF
d_call: NA; clone_size: few; v_call: TRBV29-1; j_call: TRBJ1-1; cdr3_nt: TGCAGCGTTGCATCCCCCGGGGGGGATCCCCCTGAAGCTTTCTTT; cdr3_aa: CSVASPGGDPPEAFF
d_call: NA; clone_size: few; v_call: TRBV27; j_call: TRBJ2-1; cdr3_nt: TGTGCCAGCAGGAAGGGTCTATTTGAGCAGTTCTTC; cdr3_aa: CASRKGLFEQFF
d_call: NA; clone_size: NA; v_call: TRBV5-8; j_call: TRBJ2-3; cdr3_nt: TGTGCCACCTCTTATACGCAGTATTTT; cdr3_aa: CATSYTQYF
d_call: TRBD1; clone_size: NA; v_call: TRBV7-2; j_call: TRBJ1-5; cdr3_nt: TGTGCCAGCAACCCGGGACAGGGAATGAATCAGCCCCAGCATTTT; cdr3_aa: CASNPGQGMNQPQHF
d_call: NA; clone_size: few; v_call: TRBV7-2; j_call: TRBJ2-7; cdr3_nt: TGTGCCAGCAGCCCCCACTTTCCCGGGGTTAACTACGAGCAGTACTTC; cdr3_aa: CASSPHFPGVNYEQYF
d_call: NA; clone_size: few; v_call: TRBV7-2; j_call: TRBJ1-2; cdr3_nt: TGTGCCAGCAGCCTCGGACGTGGTGAGACCTTC; cdr3_aa: CASSLGRGETF
d_call: TRBD2; clone_size: NA; v_call: TRBV7-2; j_call: TRBJ2-5; cdr3_nt: TGTGCCAGCAGCAGAGGGACTAGCGGGGGAGGTAGAGAGACCCAGTACTTC; cdr3_aa: CASSRGTSGGGRETQYF
d_call: NA; clone_size: few; v_call: TRBV29-1; j_call: TRBJ2-7; cdr3_nt: TGCAGCGTTGAAGAGGGAGATTCTCTCTCCTACGAGCAGTACTTC; cdr3_aa: CSVEEGDSLSYEQYF
d_call: NA; clone_size: NA; v_call: TRBV2; j_call: TRBJ1-5; cdr3_nt: TGTGCCAGCAGTTTAGACAGCGCCGCCCAGCCCCAGCATTTT; cdr3_aa: CASSLDSAAQPQHF
d_call: NA; clone_size: NA; v_call: TRBV7-8; j_call: TRBJ2-7; cdr3_nt: TGTGCCAGCAGCTGGGCCAGGGATTCTCGCGAGCAGTACTTC; cdr3_aa: CASSWARDSREQYF
d_call: NA; clone_size: NA; v_call: TRBV12-5; j_call: TRBJ1-5; cdr3_nt: TGTGCTAGTGGTTTGTCCCTATCGTCCTATAGCAATCAGCCCCAGCATTTT; cdr3_aa: CASGLSLSSYSNQPQHF
d_call: NA; clone_size: few; v_call: TRBV11-3; j_call: TRBJ2-1; cdr3_nt: TGTGCCAGCAGCTCCCTCATAGGGGGGTATGAGCAGTTCTTC; cdr3_aa: CASSSLIGGYEQFF
d_call: NA; clone_size: NA; v_call: TRBV9; j_call: TRBJ2-3; cdr3_nt: TGTGCCAGCAGCTCCCCCAGGGTTGCGGATACGCAGTATTTT; cdr3_aa: CASSSPRVADTQYF
d_call: NA; clone_size: few; v_call: TRBV5-5; j_call: TRBJ1-4; cdr3_nt: TGTGCCAGCAGCTTGGCCAGGGTTGAAAAACTGTTTTTT; cdr3_aa: CASSLARVEKLFF